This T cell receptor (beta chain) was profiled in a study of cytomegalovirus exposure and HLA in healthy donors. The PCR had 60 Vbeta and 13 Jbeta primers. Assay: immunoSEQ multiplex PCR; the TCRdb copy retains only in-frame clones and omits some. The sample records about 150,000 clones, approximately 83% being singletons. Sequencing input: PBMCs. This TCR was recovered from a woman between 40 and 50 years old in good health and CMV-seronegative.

CDR3 DNA: TGTGCCTGGATGAAGAGGGGGCGCATTAATGAAAAACTGTTTTTT. This codes for CAWMKRGRINEKLFF. The chain has TRBV30 and TRBJ1-4, with TRBD1 identical over 7 bases. The ends lost 4 bases at V and 4 bases at J; junction bases unmatched: 9. Per the germline V gene, CDR1 is GTSNPN and CDR2 is SVGIG (reference sequence). The CDR3 runs to 15 residues.